The 14 T cell receptor beta chains given below trace back to one sample, sequenced in a study of T-cell reconstitution after alpha-beta-depleted transplantation in children. Study-wide results and caveats: When one year had passed after transplant, most T-cell counts and diversity came from newly produced T cells.

Unique molecular identifiers were built into the TCRbeta library. Each CDR3 protein gets one entry after TCRdb re-called the PCR reads with MiXCR. The sample records fewer than 350,000 distinct CDR3 sequences, approximately 7.3% being singletons. What these receptors recognize is not known. This material consisted of peripheral blood, taken 360 days after TCRalphabeta/CD19-depleted stem cell transplant. All receptors come from a female patient younger than 10 who had a stem cell transplant for Fanconi anemia, so the T cells may come from the graft donor.

This clonotype was recorded many times. The V gene is TRBV12-3 or TRBV12-4, the J gene TRBJ2-2; D not resolved. This CDR3 spans 14 amino acids. Trimming took off 7 bases at V and 6 bases at J, with 15 bases between the two ends. This chain's CDR3 is CASINYSPAGELFF. In DNA, the CDR3 is TGTGCCAGCATTAACTACTCCCCTGCCGGGGAGCTGTTTTTT.

This clonotype was seen repeatedly, ten times or more. The rearrangement links TRBV24-1 to TRBJ2-3; D unresolved. The CDR3 covers 18 residues. V lost 2 bases and J 0 bases, leaving 17 bases between the germline ends. Germline values: CDR1 KGHDR, CDR2 SFDVKD. This CDR3 reads CATSDSSLIGASTDTQYF. The CDR3 DNA reads as TGTGCCACCAGTGATTCTTCCCTTATAGGCGCTAGCACAGATACGCAGTATTTT.

V usage is TRBV10-2 and J usage is TRBJ2-5; the match to TRBD2 covers 16 bases. The germline gives CDR1 WSHSY, CDR2 SAAADI. The V gene end was trimmed by 0 bases and the J gene end by 2 bases; junction bases not matched to a gene: 6. This CDR3 has 19 amino acids. CDR3 in DNA: TGCGCCAGCAGTGAGTCGCGGGGACTAGCGGGGGGGCTGCAAGAGACCCAGTACTTC. This codes for CASSESRGLAGGLQETQYF.

The rearrangement links TRBV5-1 to TRBJ2-7; 7 bases match TRBD2. V lost 4 bases, J lost 4 bases, and 2 bases stayed unmatched. The germline V gene encodes CDR1 SGHRS and CDR2 YFSETQ. The CDR3 sequence is 12 residues long. For the CDR3, the DNA is TGCGCCAGCAGCACCGGGGGGTACGAGCAGTACTTC. This translates into CASSTGGYEQYF.

In this sample, this clonotype turned up a few times. The chain uses TRBV5-1 and TRBJ2-7, with a weak D call TRBD2 (5 bases). The V gene lost 1 base and the J gene lost 5 bases, with 13 bases spanning the gap. The V gene's germline CDR1 is SGHRS and CDR2 YFSETQ. The CDR3 length is 14 residues. The CDR3 here is CASSLIRLADEQYF. DNA for the CDR3: TGCGCCAGCAGCTTGATTAGGCTAGCTGACGAGCAGTACTTC.

This clonotype was observed many times. The chain carries TRBV9 and TRBJ2-3; D might be TRBD1 (8 bases). V lost 3 bases to trimming and J lost 1 base, with 21 bases between them. CDR3 length: 18 residues. Germline CDR1 and CDR2: SGDLS and YYNGEE. The CDR3 sequence: CASSDTGGGSGGTDTQYF. CDR3 coding DNA: TGTGCCAGCAGCGACACAGGGGGAGGCAGCGGGGGCACAGATACGCAGTATTTT.

This clonotype was detected many times. This rearrangement joins TRBV5-1 to TRBJ2-7; D gene unclear. CDR1 and CDR2 from the germline V gene are SGHRS and YFSETQ. The CDR3 is 14 amino acids. V gave up 4 bases and J gave up 2 bases, with 13 bases separating them. CDR3: CASSPRTEAYEQYF. CDR3 sequence (DNA): TGCGCCAGCAGCCCCCGGACGGAAGCCTACGAGCAGTACTTC.

This clonotype showed up many times. The V call is TRBV6-5, the J call TRBJ1-4; 10 bases align to TRBD1. The CDR3 has 15 amino acids. Trimming at V came to 6 bases and at J to 6 bases, leaving 7 bases not matched to a gene. CDR1 is MNHEY and CDR2 is SVGAGI in the germline V gene. The CDR3 loop is CASSGTGVGDEKLFF. In DNA form, the CDR3 reads TGTGCCAGCAGCGGGACAGGGGTAGGCGATGAAAAACTGTTTTTT.

This clonotype showed up just a few times. The V and J genes are TRBV3-1 and TRBJ2-2, with D uncertain. From germline, CDR1 is LGHDT and CDR2 YNNKEL (reference sequence). Trimming removed 4 bases at V and 4 bases at J, with 10 bases between. This CDR3 comprises 14 residues. For the CDR3, the DNA is TGTGCCAGCAGCCCTTTTGGAGTCACCGGGGAGCTGTTTTTT. Its protein is CASSPFGVTGELFF.

This clonotype has a handful of counts. This chain connects TRBV20-1 to TRBJ2-5; D is undetermined. CDR1 is DFQATT and CDR2 is SNEGSKA in the germline V gene (reference sequence). CDR3 length: 14 amino acids. V was trimmed by 3 bases and J by 0 bases, leaving 11 bases between them. The CDR3 DNA reads as TGCAGTGCTAGGATCAGAAGGTACCAAGAGACCCAGTACTTC. Residues: CSARIRRYQETQYF.

Ten or more counts support this clonotype. V gene TRBV7-2 combines with J gene TRBJ2-7, with D tentatively TRBD1 (5 bases). The CDR3 runs to 14 residues. Germline values: CDR1 SGHTA, CDR2 FQGNSA. Between the trimmed V and J ends, which lost 2 bases and 3 bases, there was a span of 11 bases. CDR3 bases: TGTGCCAGCAGCTTAAACGCAGGGAACTACGAGCAGTACTTC. This gives the protein CASSLNAGNYEQYF.

The V gene is TRBV7-2, the J gene TRBJ2-5, with D perhaps given as TRBD1 or TRBD2 (6 bases each). Germline loops: CDR1 SGHTA, CDR2 FQGNSA. This CDR3 has 15 residues. Trimming took off 3 bases at V and 0 bases at J, with 11 bases between the two ends. DNA for the CDR3: TGTGCCAGCAGCTTCGGGGGCTGGTACCAAGAGACCCAGTACTTC. This codes for CASSFGGWYQETQYF.

This clonotype came up many times. The CDR3 is CASSLGTGVTYEQYV. DNA for the CDR3: TGCGCCAGCAGCTTGGGGACAGGGGTTACCTACGAGCAGTACGTC. The chain combines TRBV5-1 with TRBJ2-7; 9 positions match TRBD1. CDR3 length: 15 amino acids. The germline V gene has CDR1 SGHRS and CDR2 YFSETQ. The V and J ends lost 0 bases and 2 bases, in that order; junction bases with no gene match: 3.

DNA of the CDR3: TGTGCCAGCAGTGAAAGCCAGCAGCAGTACTTC. This sequence encodes CASSESQQQYF. The gene calls are TRBV6-1 and TRBJ2-7; D not resolved. Trimming took 2 bases from V and 8 from J, leaving 7 bases between them. The CDR3 consists of 11 residues. CDR1 is MNHNS and CDR2 is SASEGT in the germline V gene.